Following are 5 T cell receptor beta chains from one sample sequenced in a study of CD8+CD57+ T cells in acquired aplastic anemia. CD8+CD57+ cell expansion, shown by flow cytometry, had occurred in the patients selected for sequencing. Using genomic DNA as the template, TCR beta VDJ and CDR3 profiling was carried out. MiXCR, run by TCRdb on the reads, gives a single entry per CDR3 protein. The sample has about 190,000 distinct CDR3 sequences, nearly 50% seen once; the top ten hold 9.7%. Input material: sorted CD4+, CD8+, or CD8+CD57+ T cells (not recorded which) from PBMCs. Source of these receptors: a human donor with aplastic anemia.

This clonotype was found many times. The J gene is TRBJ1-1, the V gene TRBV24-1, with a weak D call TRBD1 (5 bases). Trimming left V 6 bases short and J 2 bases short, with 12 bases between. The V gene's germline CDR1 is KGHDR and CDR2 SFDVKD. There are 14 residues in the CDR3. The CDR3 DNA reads TGTGCCACCAGTCCGGGGGGTAGCAACACTGAAGCTTTCTTT. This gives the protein CATSPGGSNTEAFF.

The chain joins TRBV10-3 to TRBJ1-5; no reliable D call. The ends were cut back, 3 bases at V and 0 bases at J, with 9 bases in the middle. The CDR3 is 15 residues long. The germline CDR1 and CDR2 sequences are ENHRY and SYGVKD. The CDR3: CAISDSQASNQPQHF. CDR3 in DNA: TGTGCCATCAGTGATAGTCAGGCTAGCAATCAGCCCCAGCATTTT.

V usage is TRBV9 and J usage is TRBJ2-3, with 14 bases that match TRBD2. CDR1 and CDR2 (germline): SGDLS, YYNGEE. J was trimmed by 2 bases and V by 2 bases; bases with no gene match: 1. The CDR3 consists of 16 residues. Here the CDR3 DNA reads TGTGCCAGCAGCGTGGGACTAGCGGGGGTCACAGATACGCAGTATTTT. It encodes CASSVGLAGVTDTQYF.

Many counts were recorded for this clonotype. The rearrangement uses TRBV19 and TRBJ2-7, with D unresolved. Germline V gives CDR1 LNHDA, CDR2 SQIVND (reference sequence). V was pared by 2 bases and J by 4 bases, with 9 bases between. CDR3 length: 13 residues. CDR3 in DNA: TGTGCCAGTAGTATAAAGATCGGTTACGAGCAGTACTTC. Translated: CASSIKIGYEQYF.

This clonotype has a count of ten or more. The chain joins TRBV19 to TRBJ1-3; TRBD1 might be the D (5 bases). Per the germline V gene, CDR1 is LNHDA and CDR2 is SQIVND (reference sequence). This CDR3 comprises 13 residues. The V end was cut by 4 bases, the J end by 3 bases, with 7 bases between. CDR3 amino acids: CASSRGFGNTIYF. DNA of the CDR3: TGTGCCAGTAGTAGGGGCTTTGGAAACACCATATATTTT. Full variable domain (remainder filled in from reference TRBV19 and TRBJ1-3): DGGITQSPKYLFRKEGQNVTLSCEQNLNHDAMYWYRQDPGQGLRLIYYSQIVNDFQKGDIAEGYSVSREKKESFPLTVTSAQKNPTAFYLCASSRGFGNTIYFGEGSWLTVV.